The 5 T cell receptor beta chains below all came from one sample that was sequenced in a study of cytomegalovirus exposure and HLA in healthy donors. Measured with immunoSEQ multiplex PCR; TCRdb has only the in-frame clones, and not every one. The repertoire holds more than 60,000 clones, with just over 95% as singletons. The specimen sequenced was PBMCs. These receptors were taken from a woman aged 18 to 35 in good health and CMV-seropositive.

The chain recombines TRBV7-2 with TRBJ2-1; the match to TRBD2 covers 14 bases. V shed 5 bases and J 0 bases; nucleotides not matched to a gene: 9. The CDR3 totals 19 residues. Germline assignment: CDR1 SGHTA and CDR2 FQGNSA. The CDR3 is CASSPTGTSGSRSYNEQFF. CDR3 nucleotides: TGTGCCAGCAGCCCTACCGGGACTAGCGGGAGCCGCTCCTACAATGAGCAGTTCTTC.

This clone was found once. V gene TRBV6-1 combines with J gene TRBJ1-1; tentatively, D is TRBD1 (6 bases). CDR3 length: 14 amino acids. The germline V gene has CDR1 MNHNS and CDR2 SASEGT. V was clipped by 5 bases and J by 1 base, with 11 bases between them. The CDR3 is CASSRGQTNTEAFF. Here the CDR3 DNA reads TGTGCCAGCAGTCGTGGACAGACGAACACTGAAGCTTTCTTT.

The chain has TRBV7-9 and TRBJ2-1, with a tentative D call TRBD2 (5 bases). CDR3 length: 13 residues. The germline gives CDR1 SEHNR, CDR2 FQNEAQ (reference sequence). Trimming removed 5 bases at V and 10 bases at J, with 15 bases between. CDR3 residues: CASSLRTRVEQFF. CDR3 nucleotides: TGTGCCAGCAGCCTCCGGACTCGAGTGGAGCAGTTCTTC.

The CDR3, as DNA: TGCGCCAGCAGTGAGCCGTATCGGGGGTCCGGGACAGGGGGCTTCGAGCAGTACTTC. This translates into CASSEPYRGSGTGGFEQYF. The J gene is TRBJ2-7, the V gene TRBV10-2; 12 positions match TRBD1. The CDR3 runs to 19 residues. Germline-derived CDR1 and CDR2 are WSHSY and SAAADI. The V gene end was trimmed by 2 bases and the J gene end by 6 bases; junction bases not matched to a gene: 17.

The chain combines TRBV19 with TRBJ2-3; TRBD2 aligns across 9 bases. This CDR3 is built from 16 residues. Per germline, CDR1 LNHDA and CDR2 SQIVND (reference sequence). The V gene end was trimmed by 5 bases and the J gene end by 5 bases; junction bases not matched to a gene: 11. The CDR3 DNA is TGTGCCAGTAGTCGGGCTTCTAGCGGGAAGGGAGATACGCAGTATTTT. It translates to CASSRASSGKGDTQYF.